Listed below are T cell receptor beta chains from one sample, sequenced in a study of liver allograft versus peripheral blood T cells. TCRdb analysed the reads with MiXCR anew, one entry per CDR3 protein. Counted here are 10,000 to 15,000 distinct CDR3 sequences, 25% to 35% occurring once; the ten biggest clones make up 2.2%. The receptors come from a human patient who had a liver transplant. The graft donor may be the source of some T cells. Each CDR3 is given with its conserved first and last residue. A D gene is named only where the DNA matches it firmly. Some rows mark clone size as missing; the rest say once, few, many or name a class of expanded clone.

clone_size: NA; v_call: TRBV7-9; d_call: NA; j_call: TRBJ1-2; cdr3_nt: TGTGCCAGCAGCACTGGGACGGTGTATGGCTACACCTTC; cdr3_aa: CASSTGTVYGYTF
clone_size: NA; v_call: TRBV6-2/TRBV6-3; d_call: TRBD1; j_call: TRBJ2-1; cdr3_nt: TGTGCCAGCAGTTACGGGACAGGGACCAATGAGCAGTTCTTC; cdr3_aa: CASSYGTGTNEQFF
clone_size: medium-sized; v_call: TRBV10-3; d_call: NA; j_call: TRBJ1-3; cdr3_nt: TGTGCCATCAGTGGACAGGGAAACACCATATATTTT; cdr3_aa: CAISGQGNTIYF
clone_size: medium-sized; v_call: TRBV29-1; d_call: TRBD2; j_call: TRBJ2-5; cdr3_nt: TGCAGCGTTCAAAGACTAGCGGGAGTGGAGACCCAGTACTTC; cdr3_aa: CSVQRLAGVETQYF
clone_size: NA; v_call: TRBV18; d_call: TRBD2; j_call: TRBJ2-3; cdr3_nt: TGTGCCAGCTCACCCTTTAGCGGGGGGACGACAGATACGCAGTATTTT; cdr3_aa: CASSPFSGGTTDTQYF
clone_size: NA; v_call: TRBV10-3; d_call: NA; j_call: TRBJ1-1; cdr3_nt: TGTGCCATCAGCGAGCACGGAGACAGAAGGTCCTACGGCACTTTCTTT; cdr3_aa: CAISEHGDRRSYGTFF
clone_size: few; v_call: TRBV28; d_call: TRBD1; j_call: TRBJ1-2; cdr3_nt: TGTGCCAGCACCCTTCTCTCAGGGGGACCGGATGGCTACACCTTC; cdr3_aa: CASTLLSGGPDGYTF
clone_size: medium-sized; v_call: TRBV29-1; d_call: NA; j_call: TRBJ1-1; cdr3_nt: TGCAGCGTTCAGACACACACCACTGAAGCTTTCTTT; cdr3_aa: CSVQTHTTEAFF
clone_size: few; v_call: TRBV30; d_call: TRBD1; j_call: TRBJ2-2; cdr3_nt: TGTGCCCGTCAGGGACAGTCGGATAACACCGGGGAGCTGTTTTTT; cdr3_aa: CARQGQSDNTGELFF
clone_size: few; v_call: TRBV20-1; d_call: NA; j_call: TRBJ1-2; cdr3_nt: TGCAGTGCTAGAGATCGACAGGACTATGGCTACACCTTC; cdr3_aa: CSARDRQDYGYTF
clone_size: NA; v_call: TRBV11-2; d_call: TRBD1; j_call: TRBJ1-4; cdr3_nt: TGTGCCAGCAGCTTGGGACAGGGAACTAATGAAAAACTGTTTTTT; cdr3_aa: CASSLGQGTNEKLFF
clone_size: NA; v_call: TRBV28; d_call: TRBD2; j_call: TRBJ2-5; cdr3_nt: TGTGCCATCCGCCGGGGGGGGGGTGAGACCCAGTACTTC; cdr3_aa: CAIRRGGGETQYF
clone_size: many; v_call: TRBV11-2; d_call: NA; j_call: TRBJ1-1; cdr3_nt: TGTGCCAGCAGCTTAGAGTTTGGCAGAAAGAACACTGAAGCTTTCTTT; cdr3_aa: CASSLEFGRKNTEAFF
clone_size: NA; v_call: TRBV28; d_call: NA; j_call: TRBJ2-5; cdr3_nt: TGTGCCAGCAGTAACGACATGGCCAAAGAGACCCAGTACTTC; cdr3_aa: CASSNDMAKETQYF
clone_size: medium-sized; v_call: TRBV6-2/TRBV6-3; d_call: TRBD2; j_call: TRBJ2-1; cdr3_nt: TGTGCCAGCACCCCAGCGGGGGGATACAATGAGCAGTTCTTC; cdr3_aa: CASTPAGGYNEQFF
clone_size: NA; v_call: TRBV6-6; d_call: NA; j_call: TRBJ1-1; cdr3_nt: TGTGCCAGCAGTTACTCGAGGGGTATCGGGTCCACTGAAGCTTTCTTT; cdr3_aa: CASSYSRGIGSTEAFF
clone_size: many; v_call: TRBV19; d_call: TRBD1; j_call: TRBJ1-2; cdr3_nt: TGTGCCAGTAGTAAGGCACAGGACAGGGGGTCTGGCTACACCTTC; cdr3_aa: CASSKAQDRGSGYTF
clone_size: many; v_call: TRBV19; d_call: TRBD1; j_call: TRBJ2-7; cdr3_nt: TGTGCCAGTAGTATAGCGACAGGGGGCGGTTACGAGCAGTACTTC; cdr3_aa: CASSIATGGGYEQYF
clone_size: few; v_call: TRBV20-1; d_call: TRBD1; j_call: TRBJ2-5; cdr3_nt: TGCAGTGCTAAGGTCAGGGGGCTGATGACCCAGTACTTC; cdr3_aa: CSAKVRGLMTQYF
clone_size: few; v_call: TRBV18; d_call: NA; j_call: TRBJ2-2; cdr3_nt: TGTGCCAGCTCACTAAACGACAGAGCGAACACCGGGGAGCTGTTTTTT; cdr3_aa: CASSLNDRANTGELFF
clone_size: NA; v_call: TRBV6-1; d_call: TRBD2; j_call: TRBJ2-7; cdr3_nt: TGTGCCAGCAGTGACCTAGCGGGAGGTTTCGACGAGCAGTACTTC; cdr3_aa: CASSDLAGGFDEQYF
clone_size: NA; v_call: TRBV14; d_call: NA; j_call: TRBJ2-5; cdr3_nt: TGTGCCAGCAGCCAAGCCCGATTTTCAGAGACCCAGTACTTC; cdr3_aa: CASSQARFSETQYF
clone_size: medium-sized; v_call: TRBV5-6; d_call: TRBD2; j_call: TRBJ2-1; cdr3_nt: TGTGCCAGCAGCTTGGAATCAGTGGGCTTTTTTAGCGGGAGGCCTGAGCAGTTCTTC; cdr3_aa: CASSLESVGFFSGRPEQFF
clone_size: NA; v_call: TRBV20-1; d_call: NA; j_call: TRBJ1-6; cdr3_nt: TGCAGTGCTTGTTCAGGGCTGGATTCACCCCTCCACTTT; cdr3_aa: CSACSGLDSPLHF
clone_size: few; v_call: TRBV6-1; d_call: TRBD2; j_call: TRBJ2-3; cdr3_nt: TGTGCCAGCAGGGAGACTAGCGGCTCCACAGATACGCAGTATTTT; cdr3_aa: CASRETSGSTDTQYF
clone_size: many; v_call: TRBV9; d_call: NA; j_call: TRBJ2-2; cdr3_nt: TGTGCCAGCAGCTCTAAGATCAGGGGCCCCAACACCGGGGAGCTGTTTTTT; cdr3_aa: CASSSKIRGPNTGELFF
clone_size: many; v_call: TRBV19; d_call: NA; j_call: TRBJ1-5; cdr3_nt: TGTGCCAGTAGTACTTCAGCGGAGCAGCCCCAGCATTTT; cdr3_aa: CASSTSAEQPQHF
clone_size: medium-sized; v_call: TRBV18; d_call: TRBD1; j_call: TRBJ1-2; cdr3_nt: TGTGCCAGCTCACCGACAGGGAACTATGGCTACACCTTC; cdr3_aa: CASSPTGNYGYTF
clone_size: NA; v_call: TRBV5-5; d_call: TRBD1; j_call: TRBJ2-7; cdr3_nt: TGTGCCAGCAGCTCGACAGGGGGCACGTACGAGCAGTACTTC; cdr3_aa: CASSSTGGTYEQYF
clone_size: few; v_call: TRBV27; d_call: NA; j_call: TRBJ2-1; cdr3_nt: TGTGCCAGCAGTTTCCAGACGGGGACGGAGCAGTTCTTC; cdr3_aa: CASSFQTGTEQFF